Below, 14 T cell receptor beta chains from the same sample are listed, as sequenced in a study of OX40 agonist ivuxolimab in advanced cancers. Clones were read by immunoSEQ multiplex PCR, and TCRdb kept only the in-frame ones, dropping some. In the table there are approximately 40,000 clones, 85% to 90% of which are singletons. This specimen was CD4+ or CD8+ T cells sorted from blood, taken in a trial of the OX40 agonist ivuxolimab. The receptor set was obtained from an adult with an advanced solid tumor such as melanoma, head and neck, liver or kidney cancer.

V and J are TRBV4-1 and TRBJ1-6; D may be TRBD1 (5 bases). The CDR3 length is 14 residues. V was trimmed by 2 bases and J by 10 bases, leaving 12 bases between them. Looked up from germline, CDR1 is MGHRA and CDR2 is YSYEKL. The CDR3 DNA sequence: TGCGCCAGCAGCCAACCAGACAGCAGGTCACCCCTCCACTTT. This encodes CASSQPDSRSPLHF.

The chain combines TRBV12-5 with TRBJ2-7; 9 nucleotides match TRBD2. Germline CDR1 LGHNT, CDR2 FRNRAP. There are 14 residues in the CDR3. V shed 6 bases and J 1 base; nucleotides not matched to a gene: 4. Here the CDR3 DNA reads TGTGCTAGTGGAACTAGCGGGCATTCCTACGAGCAGTACTTC. Its translation: CASGTSGHSYEQYF.

This rearrangement joins TRBV5-4 to TRBJ2-7, with a possible D match to TRBD1 (6 bases). The CDR3 is 13 amino acids. V lost 4 bases and J 3 bases, leaving 11 bases between the germline ends. Germline V lookup: CDR1 SGHNT, CDR2 YYREEE (reference sequence). In DNA, the CDR3 is TGTGCCAGCAGCCCCGGGACATACTACGAGCAGTACTTC. The encoded protein is CASSPGTYYEQYF.

The chain has TRBV18 and TRBJ2-5; D assignment may be TRBD1 or TRBD2 (6 bases each). Trimming shortened V by 6 bases and J by 5 bases, and 16 bases separated the two germline ends. This CDR3 region has 14 residues. Germline CDR1 and CDR2: KGHSH and LQKENI. The CDR3 loop is CASSLFGGLETQYF. CDR3 nucleotides: TGTGCCAGCTCCTTGTTTGGGGGGCTCGAGACCCAGTACTTC.

V is TRBV5-1 and J is TRBJ2-3, with 7 positions matching TRBD1. Germline trimming cut 6 bases from V and 1 base from J; bases unmatched to any gene: 11. The CDR3 is made up of 16 amino acids. Germline V gene sequence: CDR1 SGHRS, CDR2 YFSETQ. The CDR3 sequence: CASTTRGPRGTDTQYF. DNA of the CDR3: TGCGCCAGCACCACGAGGGGGCCGCGAGGCACAGATACGCAGTATTTT. Full variable domain (remainder filled in from reference TRBV5-1 and TRBJ2-3): KAGVTQTPRYLIKTRGQQVTLSCSPISGHRSVSWYQQTPGQGLQFLFEYFSETQRNKGNFPGRFSGRQFSNSRSEMNVSTLELGDSALYLCASTTRGPRGTDTQYFGPGTRLTVL.

V is TRBV6-5 and J is TRBJ2-2; D remains ambiguous. The CDR3 runs to 13 residues. Germline V gene lookup returns CDR1 MNHEY and CDR2 SVGAGI. V was clipped by 0 bases and J by 6 bases, with 5 bases between them. The CDR3, as DNA: TGTGCCAGCAGTTACTCGATTTCCGGGGAGCTGTTTTTT. It is translated as CASSYSISGELFF.

V and J are TRBV2 and TRBJ1-5; the D gene is possibly TRBD1 (6 bases). This CDR3 is built from 11 residues. Trimming cost V 5 bases and J 9 bases, with 8 bases left between them. CDR1 and CDR2 (germline): SNHLY, FYNNEI. The DNA of the CDR3 is TGTGCCAGCAGTAAACAGGGGCCCCAGCATTTT. It encodes CASSKQGPQHF. Combining the CDR3 with reference TRBV2 and TRBJ1-5 gives the whole variable domain EPEVTQTPSHQVTQMGQEVILRCVPISNHLYFYWYRQILGQKVEFLVSFYNNEISEKSEIFDDQFSVERPDGSNFTLKIRSTKLEDSAMYFCASSKQGPQHFGDGTRLSIL.

This rearrangement joins TRBV19 to TRBJ2-1, with D maybe TRBD2 (5 bases). Trimming pared 6 bases from V and 6 bases from J, leaving 9 bases between. The germline V gene encodes CDR1 LNHDA and CDR2 SQIVND (reference sequence). CDR3 length equals 12 residues. The CDR3 DNA reads TGTGCCAGTAGGGAGGTTGGCAATGAGCAGTTCTTC. Residues: CASREVGNEQFF.

The chain employs TRBV7-9 and TRBJ2-1; weak D call: TRBD1 (7 bases). Deletions cut 5 bases from V and 8 bases from J, with 19 bases between. Per the germline V gene, CDR1 is SEHNR and CDR2 is FQNEAQ (reference sequence). The CDR3 sequence is 15 residues long. The CDR3 loop is CASSTTWRGTDEQFF. The DNA of the CDR3 is TGTGCCAGCAGCACGACATGGAGGGGGACAGATGAGCAGTTCTTC.

This chain connects TRBV6-4 to TRBJ2-6; 10 bases match TRBD2. Germline V lookup: CDR1 MRHNA, CDR2 SNTAGT. The CDR3 has 18 residues. J was trimmed by 1 base and V by 5 bases; bases with no gene match: 8. The CDR3 sequence is CASSYIAGGKSGANVLTF. DNA of the CDR3: TGTGCCAGCAGTTACATAGCGGGAGGTAAGTCTGGGGCCAACGTCCTGACTTTC.

The genes are TRBV11-1 and TRBJ1-6; D possibly corresponds to TRBD1 (5 bases). The CDR3 spans 15 residues. CDR1 and CDR2 from the germline V gene are SGHAT and FQDESV (reference sequence). The germline V and J ends were trimmed by 2 bases and 1 base, with 6 bases remaining between them. CDR3 DNA sequence: TGTGCCAGCAGCTTACAGGGATCCTATAATTCACCCCTCCACTTT. Translated: CASSLQGSYNSPLHF.

The DNA of the CDR3 is TGTGCCAGCAGCTTGGTAAGGACAGCTAACTATGGCTACACCTTC. Protein sequence: CASSLVRTANYGYTF. The chain recombines TRBV5-6 with TRBJ1-2, with D possibly TRBD1 on 6 matching bases. CDR1 and CDR2 (germline): SGHDT, YYEEEE. The ends were cut back, 0 bases at V and 0 bases at J, with 9 bases in the middle. The CDR3 sequence is 15 residues long.

This clone was seen a handful of times. V is TRBV27 and J is TRBJ2-1; D may be TRBD1 (6 bases). This CDR3 spans 14 amino acids. The V gene's germline CDR1 is MNHEY and CDR2 SMNVEV (reference sequence). V dropped 6 bases and J dropped 9 bases, with 18 bases sitting between them. The CDR3 region has the DNA TGTGCCAGCAGCCCAAGGGGGTCGCCCGGTGAGCAGTTCTTC. Its protein product is CASSPRGSPGEQFF.

The chain combines TRBV30 with TRBJ2-1; D is undetermined. The CDR3 extends over 11 amino acids. V lost 5 bases, J lost 9 bases, and 11 bases lay in between. In germline, CDR1 is GTSNPN, CDR2 SVGIG (reference sequence). For the CDR3, the DNA is TGTGCCTGGTCGCAGGTGAGTGAGCAGTTCTTC. Translation: CAWSQVSEQFF. Looking up the rest from reference TRBV30 and TRBJ2-1 gives the full variable domain: SQTIHQWPATLVQPVGSPLSLECTVEGTSNPNLYWYRQAAGRGLQLLFYSVGIGQISSEVPQNLSASRPQDRQFILSSKKLLLSDSGFYLCAWSQVSEQFFGPGTRLTVL.